The 30 T cell receptor beta chains reported below all come from one sample, sequenced in a study of blood T cell repertoires in COVID-19. The repertoire was sequenced with immunoSEQ multiplex PCR; TCRdb's copy has only in-frame clones and lacks some. The sample has about 76,000 clones; about 88% are singletons. Specimen: peripheral blood. The source of these receptors is a human donor in a cohort sampled during active COVID-19.

The chain joins TRBV10-2 to TRBJ2-1; TRBD2 aligns across 7 bases. V lost 7 bases and J lost 8; bases outside the gene matches: 8. The germline V gene encodes CDR1 WSHSY and CDR2 SAAADI. The CDR3 runs to 13 residues. CDR3 sequence (DNA): TGCGCCAGCATCCACGGACTAGGCCATGAGCAGTTCTTC. Amino acid sequence: CASIHGLGHEQFF.

The chain carries TRBV4-1 and TRBJ2-1; 8 nucleotides align to TRBD1. J lost 5 bases, V lost 3 bases, and 15 bases had no gene match. Germline-derived CDR1 and CDR2 are MGHRA and YSYEKL. This CDR3 comprises 18 residues. CDR3 sequence: CASSQRDRYPQVNNEQFF. CDR3 in DNA: TGCGCCAGCAGCCAGAGGGACAGGTACCCCCAGGTAAACAATGAGCAGTTCTTC.

The chain recombines TRBV7-2 with TRBJ2-3; possibly TRBD2 for D (6 bases). The CDR3 covers 14 residues. Germline CDR1 SGHTA, CDR2 FQGNSA. With 1 base removed from V and 2 bases from J, the gap between germline ends came to 7 bases. The CDR3 region has the DNA TGTGCCAGCAGCTTAGGCGGGACCACAGATACGCAGTATTTT. Its protein is CASSLGGTTDTQYF.

This chain connects TRBV5-6 to TRBJ1-5; D remains ambiguous. The CDR3 loop spans 14 amino acids. V shed 0 bases and J shed 2 bases, with 6 bases lying between them. Germline V lookup: CDR1 SGHDT, CDR2 YYEEEE. CDR3 protein: CASSLVSGNQPQHF. CDR3 DNA: TGTGCCAGCAGCTTGGTCTCGGGCAATCAGCCCCAGCATTTT.

The rearrangement uses TRBV7-3 and TRBJ2-5; no clear D. V was trimmed by 3 bases and J by 2 bases, leaving 7 bases between them. This CDR3 has 13 amino acids. Germline CDR1 is SGHTA and CDR2 is FQGTGA. The chain's CDR3 is CASSLMRQETQYF. The CDR3 DNA reads as TGTGCCAGCAGCTTGATGAGACAAGAGACCCAGTACTTC.

The V call is TRBV27, the J call TRBJ2-7; D possibly corresponds to TRBD2 (6 bases). The V gene's germline CDR1 is MNHEY and CDR2 SMNVEV (reference sequence). The CDR3 covers 14 residues. V was shortened by 5 bases and J by 2 bases, with 13 bases between the two germline ends. As DNA, the CDR3 is TGTGCCAGCAGTAGAGCGGGTGGAGCCTACGAGCAGTACTTC. Translated: CASSRAGGAYEQYF.

V and J are TRBV5-5 and TRBJ2-3; 7 bases are a match to TRBD1. The CDR3 loop spans 15 amino acids. Germline V gives CDR1 SGHKS, CDR2 YYEKEE (reference sequence). The V and J ends lost 4 bases and 0 bases, in that order; junction bases with no gene match: 5. The CDR3 region is CASSPGTVSTDTQYF. The CDR3 region has the DNA TGTGCCAGCAGCCCTGGGACAGTAAGCACAGATACGCAGTATTTT.

The rearrangement links TRBV2 to TRBJ2-5, with a possible D match to TRBD2 (5 bases). The CDR3 is 14 amino acids. Trimming cost V 6 bases and J 5 bases, with 16 bases left between them. Germline V gene sequence: CDR1 SNHLY, CDR2 FYNNEI. The CDR3 sequence is CASSLRMGAETQYF. The CDR3 nucleotides are TGTGCCAGCAGCCTTAGGATGGGAGCGGAGACCCAGTACTTC.

The chain recombines TRBV28 with TRBJ2-1, with 13 nucleotides matching TRBD2. V was pared by 3 bases and J by 1 base, with 3 bases of the junction left unmatched. CDR1 is MDHEN, CDR2 SYDVKM, per germline. This CDR3 has 17 amino acids. CDR3 residues: CASSLGTSGTSYNEQFF. As DNA, the CDR3 is TGTGCCAGCAGTTTGGGGACTAGCGGGACGTCCTACAATGAGCAGTTCTTC.

This chain connects TRBV28 to TRBJ2-4; D perhaps matches TRBD1 (5 bases). Germline-derived CDR1 and CDR2 are MDHEN and SYDVKM. The length of the CDR3 is 15 residues. Trimming took off 4 bases at V and 7 bases at J, with 17 bases between the two ends. The CDR3 coding sequence is TGTGCCAGCAGTTCCCAGGGCTCTCTGTCGAACATTCAGTACTTC. It yields the protein CASSSQGSLSNIQYF.

The chain recombines TRBV5-6 with TRBJ2-5, with 10 bases fitting TRBD1. Germline V CDR1 and CDR2: SGHDT, YYEEEE. The V segment lost 6 bases and the J segment 5 bases; nucleotides outside the gene matches: 13. There are 16 residues in the CDR3. This chain's CDR3 is CASTKPGTGVFETQYF. DNA for the CDR3: TGTGCCAGCACCAAACCCGGGACAGGGGTTTTTGAGACCCAGTACTTC.

The chain has TRBV5-5 and TRBJ1-2, with a tentative D call TRBD1 (6 bases). The CDR3 covers 16 residues. CDR1 and CDR2 (germline): SGHKS, YYEKEE (reference sequence). V was shortened by 4 bases and J by 3 bases, with 19 bases between the two germline ends. For the CDR3, the DNA is TGTGCCAGCAGCAAAGGACAGTCACCGCCTTACTATGGCTACACCTTC. This encodes CASSKGQSPPYYGYTF.

The rearrangement uses TRBV28 and TRBJ2-7; 11 nucleotides line up with TRBD2. The germline V gene has CDR1 MDHEN and CDR2 SYDVKM. The CDR3 loop spans 21 amino acids. V trimming: 4 bases; J trimming: 3 bases; junction bases outside the gene matches: 23. The CDR3 reads CASSYDPGRLAGGRPVYEQYF. As DNA, the CDR3 is TGTGCCAGCAGTTATGACCCGGGTCGGCTAGCGGGAGGTCGCCCAGTCTACGAGCAGTACTTC.

The CDR3 reads CASSQEKGQGIAFF. The CDR3 DNA is TGTGCCAGCAGCCAAGAAAAGGGACAGGGAATAGCTTTCTTT. This sequence joins TRBV4-2 and TRBJ1-1; 9 bases align to TRBD1. This CDR3 comprises 14 residues. V trimming: 0 bases; J trimming: 10 bases; junction bases outside the gene matches: 6. In germline, CDR1 is LGHNA, CDR2 YNFKEQ.

This chain links TRBV30 with TRBJ1-2; no firm D call. Germline V gene sequence: CDR1 GTSNPN, CDR2 SVGIG (reference sequence). Trimming took 0 bases from V and 8 from J, leaving 13 bases between them. The CDR3 loop spans 13 amino acids. The CDR3 region is CAWSVGLFGGYTF. The DNA of the CDR3 is TGTGCCTGGAGTGTAGGACTCTTCGGGGGCTACACCTTC.

This clone appeared once. V usage is TRBV6-6 and J usage is TRBJ2-2; D perhaps matches TRBD1 (5 bases). This CDR3 spans 13 amino acids. Trimming left V 7 bases short and J 3 bases short, with 9 bases between. In germline, CDR1 is MNHNY, CDR2 SVGAGI (reference sequence). The CDR3 nucleotides are TGTGCCAGCAAGGGGCAGGACACCGGGGAGCTGTTTTTT. It codes for CASKGQDTGELFF.

This chain uses TRBV21-1 with TRBJ1-2; the table's D gene call, TRBD1, was not cross checked with the DNA. TRBV21-1 is deemed a pseudogene. This CDR3 contains 17 residues. CDR3 sequence: CASSKLTGAGANYGYTF. CDR3 bases: TGTGCCAGCAGCAAACTAACAGGGGCCGGTGCTAACTATGGCTACACCTTC.

The V and J genes are TRBV3-1 (or the pseudogene TRBV3-2) and TRBJ1-5, with 8 nucleotides matching TRBD1. V dropped 5 bases and J dropped 1; count of bases not matched to a gene: 4. Germline CDR1 LGHDT, CDR2 YNNKEL (reference sequence). This CDR3 is built from 15 residues. The CDR3 DNA is TGTGCCAGCAGCGTACGACAGGGGAGCAATCAGCCCCAGCATTTT. It codes for CASSVRQGSNQPQHF.

The rearrangement joins TRBV29-1 to TRBJ1-3; D gene ambiguous. Germline CDR1 SQVTM, CDR2 ANQGSEA. This CDR3 has 13 amino acids. V was shortened by 5 bases and J by 1 base, with 9 bases between the two germline ends. The CDR3 DNA reads TGCAGCGTTACCCGGGGATCTGGAAACACCATATATTTT. It encodes CSVTRGSGNTIYF.

This chain joins TRBV5-1 and TRBJ1-4; perhaps TRBD1 as D (5 bases). With 3 bases removed from V and 6 bases from J, the gap between germline ends came to 18 bases. Per the germline V gene, CDR1 is SGHRS and CDR2 is YFSETQ. The CDR3 runs 16 residues. The CDR3 is CASSWGGRGKDEKLFF. The CDR3 DNA sequence: TGCGCCAGCAGCTGGGGGGGTAGGGGCAAAGATGAAAAACTGTTTTTT.

CDR3 sequence reads: CASSQVIGQGRETQYF. The CDR3 DNA reads as TGCGCCAGCAGCCAAGTAATCGGGCAGGGTAGGGAGACCCAGTACTTC. This chain joins TRBV4-3 and TRBJ2-5, with D perhaps matching TRBD1 (5 bases). Trimming left V 1 base short and J 5 bases short, with 17 bases between. Germline lookup yields CDR1 LGHNA and CDR2 YSLEER. The CDR3 length is 16 residues.

This chain uses TRBV19 with TRBJ1-5, with 10 nucleotides matching TRBD1. Germline values: CDR1 LNHDA, CDR2 SQIVND (reference sequence). The CDR3 consists of 17 residues. V lost 4 bases and J lost 6; bases outside the gene matches: 12. The CDR3 is CASSSSRDRGGIQPQHF. Written as DNA, the CDR3 is TGTGCCAGTAGTAGCTCCCGGGACAGGGGAGGGATTCAGCCCCAGCATTTT.

V gene TRBV6-6 combines with J gene TRBJ2-7, with 9 bases that match TRBD1. The CDR3 extends over 16 amino acids. The germline CDR1 and CDR2 sequences are MNHNY and SVGAGI (reference sequence). V lost 1 base to trimming and J lost 4 bases; unmatched junction nucleotides: 8. CDR3 residues: CASSYYLEDRGYEQYF. CDR3 nucleotide sequence: TGTGCCAGCAGTTACTACTTGGAGGACAGGGGTTACGAGCAGTACTTC.

The chain has TRBV3-1 (or the pseudogene TRBV3-2) and TRBJ2-2, with TRBD2 identical over 7 bases. The germline V gene encodes CDR1 LGHDT and CDR2 YNNKEL (reference sequence). V trimming: 2 bases; J trimming: 0 bases; junction bases outside the gene matches: 9. This CDR3 spans 18 amino acids. This CDR3 is CASSQLLLADPNTGELFF. As DNA, the CDR3 is TGTGCCAGCAGCCAATTACTCCTAGCGGACCCGAACACCGGGGAGCTGTTTTTT.

This chain connects TRBV28 to TRBJ1-5; 8 nucleotides line up with TRBD1. Unmatched junction bases numbered 6, after V lost 5 bases and J lost 3 bases. CDR3 length: 15 amino acids. Per germline, CDR1 MDHEN and CDR2 SYDVKM. This CDR3 reads CASSPAGQDNQPQHF. In DNA, the CDR3 is TGTGCCAGCAGTCCCGCGGGACAGGACAATCAGCCCCAGCATTTT.

The chain uses TRBV24-1 and TRBJ2-3, with a possible D match to TRBD2 (6 bases). Deletions cut 4 bases from V and 6 bases from J, with 25 bases between. Germline CDR1 is KGHDR and CDR2 is SFDVKD. This CDR3 comprises 18 residues. The CDR3 bases are TGTGCCACCAGTGACGCTTCCTCCGGCGGAGGGGTTTGGGATACGCAGTATTTT. It yields the protein CATSDASSGGGVWDTQYF.

The sample holds a few counts of this clone. V usage is TRBV4-1 and J usage is TRBJ2-3, with D hard to call. This CDR3 spans 18 amino acids. The germline V and J ends were trimmed by 1 base and 2 bases, with 19 bases remaining between them. The germline V gene has CDR1 MGHRA and CDR2 YSYEKL. Here the CDR3 reads CASSQGFFSRRLTDTQYF. The CDR3 nucleotides are TGCGCCAGCAGCCAAGGGTTTTTCAGTAGGAGACTCACAGATACGCAGTATTTT.

The genes are TRBV15 and TRBJ1-2, with no clear D. Germline V gene lookup returns CDR1 LNHNV and CDR2 YYDKDF (reference sequence). The length of the CDR3 is 13 residues. The V gene lost 1 base and the J gene lost 8 bases, with 11 bases spanning the gap. CDR3 in amino acids: CATSRVPGTGYTF. CDR3 sequence (DNA): TGTGCCACCAGCAGAGTTCCGGGAACGGGCTACACCTTC.

This clone was seen a handful of times. The gene calls are TRBV7-9 and TRBJ2-1; 10 bases fit TRBD1. CDR1 and CDR2 from the germline V gene are SEHNR and FQNEAQ (reference sequence). This CDR3 has 19 amino acids. The J segment lost 7 bases and the V segment lost 2 bases, leaving 17 bases of the junction unmatched. CDR3 sequence (DNA): TGTGCCAGCAGCTTAAGATTCCCGGGACAGGGGAGAGGGTATAATGAGCAGTTCTTC. This encodes CASSLRFPGQGRGYNEQFF.

The chain has TRBV19 and TRBJ1-4; the D gene is possibly TRBD1 (6 bases). Germline V CDR1 and CDR2: LNHDA, SQIVND (reference sequence). V lost 3 bases to trimming and J lost 8 bases, with 19 bases between them. This CDR3 spans 16 amino acids. In nucleotides, the CDR3 is TGTGCCAGTAGTATCCCCAGGGGAGGGGAAAGAGAAAAACTGTTTTTT. This gives the protein CASSIPRGGEREKLFF. Drawing the rest from reference TRBV19 and TRBJ1-4, the complete variable domain is DGGITQSPKYLFRKEGQNVTLSCEQNLNHDAMYWYRQDPGQGLRLIYYSQIVNDFQKGDIAEGYSVSREKKESFPLTVTSAQKNPTAFYLCASSIPRGGEREKLFFGSGTQLSVL.